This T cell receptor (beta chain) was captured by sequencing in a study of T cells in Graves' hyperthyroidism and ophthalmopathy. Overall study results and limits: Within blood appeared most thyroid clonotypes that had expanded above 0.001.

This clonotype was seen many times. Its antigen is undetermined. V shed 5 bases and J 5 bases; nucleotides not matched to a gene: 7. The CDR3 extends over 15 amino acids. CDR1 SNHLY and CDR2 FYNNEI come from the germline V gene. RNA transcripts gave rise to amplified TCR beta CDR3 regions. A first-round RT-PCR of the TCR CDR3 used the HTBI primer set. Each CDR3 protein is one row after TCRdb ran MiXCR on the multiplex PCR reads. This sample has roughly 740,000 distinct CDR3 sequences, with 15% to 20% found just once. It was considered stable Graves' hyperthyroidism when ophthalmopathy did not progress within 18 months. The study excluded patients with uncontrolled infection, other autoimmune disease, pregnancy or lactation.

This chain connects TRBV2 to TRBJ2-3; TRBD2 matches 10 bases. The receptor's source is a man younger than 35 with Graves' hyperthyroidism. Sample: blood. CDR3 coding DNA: TGTGCCAGCAGTCTAGGAGCGGGAGGGGGAGATACGCAGTATTTT. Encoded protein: CASSLGAGGGDTQYF.